These 14 T cell receptor beta chains originate from one sample sequenced in a study of blood T cells in healthy people across ages. The authors ran a second PCR of roughly 6 to 12 cycles using a sample-barcoded 5' primer and a J-beta primer mix. TCRdb re-called the 5' RACE reads with MiXCR, one entry per CDR3 protein. The data hold over 600,000 distinct CDR3 sequences, with over 40% observed a single time. Input material: blood. The receptors derive from a man of 80 years or more in good health.

The chain uses TRBV7-2 and TRBJ1-2, with D perhaps TRBD1 (5 bases). The germline V and J ends were trimmed by 1 base and 8 bases, with 11 bases remaining between them. The germline gives CDR1 SGHTA, CDR2 FQGNSA. CDR3 length equals 13 residues. The CDR3 spells CASSLDWRGGYTF. In DNA, the CDR3 is TGTGCCAGCAGCTTAGATTGGAGGGGAGGCTACACCTTC.

This chain uses TRBV28 with TRBJ2-1; 15 nucleotides align to TRBD2. CDR3 length equals 16 residues. Trimming removed 5 bases from V and 4 bases from J; junction bases left unmatched: 3. Germline CDR1 reads MDHEN; CDR2 reads SYDVKM. The CDR3 here is CASSRGTSGRYNEQFF. The CDR3, as DNA: TGTGCCAGCAGTCGAGGGACTAGCGGGAGGTACAATGAGCAGTTCTTC.

This clonotype was counted a few times. CDR3 coding DNA: TGTGCCAGCTTGTTGGGGGCAGGGCGGACCTACGAGCAGTACTTC. Translating gives CASLLGAGRTYEQYF. The J gene is TRBJ2-7, the V gene TRBV12-3 or TRBV12-4; the D gene is possibly TRBD1 (6 bases). Trimming cost V 8 bases and J 2 bases, with 19 bases left between them. The CDR3 contains 15 residues.

This chain joins TRBV7-8 and TRBJ2-3, with TRBD2 matching 12 bases. With 1 base clipped from V and 5 bases from J, the junction kept 16 bases outside the gene matches. CDR3 length equals 20 residues. The V gene's germline CDR1 is SGHVS and CDR2 FQNEAQ. The CDR3, as DNA: TGTGCCAGCAGCTTAGTGCTAGCGGGAGGGCCAGGGGGAAGCGGAGATACGCAGTATTTT. Translated, it gives CASSLVLAGGPGGSGDTQYF. Using reference TRBV7-8 and TRBJ2-3 for the parts outside the CDR3, the full variable domain is GAGVSQSPRYKVAKRGQDVALRCDPISGHVSLFWYQQALGQGPEFLTYFQNEAQLDKSGLPSDRFFAERPEGSVSTLKIQRTQQEDSAVYLCASSLVLAGGPGGSGDTQYFGPGTRLTVL.

This clonotype was observed a handful of times. The J gene is TRBJ2-5, the V gene TRBV30, with TRBD2 matching 10 bases. The J call could be wrong; TRBJ2-7 is a better fit for the DNA end. This CDR3 comprises 16 residues. Germline V gene lookup returns CDR1 GTSNPN and CDR2 SVGIG (reference sequence). CDR3 in amino acids: CAWSDFGSGRAYEQYF. CDR3 sequence (DNA): TGTGCCTGGAGTGATTTTGGGAGCGGGAGGGCTTACGAGCAGTACTTC.

Note on this clonotype: This clone may be a read error of a much larger clone one base away. The rearrangement joins TRBV11-3 to TRBJ2-1; D is unclear. The last part of the DNA fits TRBJ2-7 better; the J call may be wrong. The length of the CDR3 is 16 residues. Germline CDR1 reads SGHNT; CDR2 reads YENEEA. The CDR3 sequence is CASSLEVESSYNEQYF. In nucleotides, the CDR3 is TGTGCCAGCAGCTTAGAAGTGGAGAGCTCCTACAATGAGCAGTACTTC.

This clonotype was observed a handful of times. The chain carries TRBV27 and TRBJ1-6; no firm D call. The CDR3 runs to 13 residues. The V gene lost 3 bases and the J gene lost 7 bases, with 7 bases spanning the gap. The germline V gene has CDR1 MNHEY and CDR2 SMNVEV (reference sequence). Here the CDR3 reads CASSFRQNSPLHF. In DNA form, the CDR3 reads TGTGCCAGCAGTTTTCGGCAAAATTCACCCCTCCACTTT.

The chain is built from TRBV29-1 and TRBJ2-1; D remains ambiguous. The tail of the sequence fits TRBJ2-7 better, so the J call may be wrong. This CDR3 comprises 15 residues. From germline, CDR1 is SQVTM and CDR2 ANQGSEA. The CDR3 DNA is TGCAGCGTTAGCGAGACTCGAAGCTTCTACAATGAGCAGTACTTC. Translating gives CSVSETRSFYNEQYF.

In this sample, this clonotype turned up a few times. The chain combines TRBV29-1 with TRBJ2-3; the D is unclear. The CDR3 contains 15 residues. The germline CDR1 and CDR2 sequences are SQVTM and ANQGSEA. With 7 bases removed from V and 0 bases from J, the gap between germline ends came to 17 bases. DNA of the CDR3: TGCAGCGGATCCTCAGCACTCAGCAGCACAGATACGCAGTATTTT. It is translated as CSGSSALSSTDTQYF.

The rearrangement links TRBV6-2 or TRBV6-3 to TRBJ2-7, with TRBD1 matching over 10 bases. V shed 2 bases, J shed 2 bases, and the junction held 6 bases outside the gene matches. CDR3 length: 16 residues. The germline CDR1 and CDR2 sequences are MNHEY and SVGEGT. This CDR3 reads CASSYGRDRGPYEQYF. CDR3 DNA: TGTGCCAGCAGTTACGGGCGGGACAGGGGCCCCTACGAGCAGTACTTC.

This sequence joins TRBV6-1 and TRBJ2-2; 10 bases map to TRBD1. The CDR3 is made up of 19 amino acids. The germline CDR1 and CDR2 sequences are MNHNS and SASEGT. V lost 6 bases and J lost 0; bases outside the gene matches: 13. The CDR3 protein is CASRRQGARGRANTGELFF. CDR3 DNA: TGTGCCAGCAGACGACAGGGGGCACGAGGGAGGGCGAACACCGGGGAGCTGTTTTTT.

The chain couples TRBV12-3 or TRBV12-4 to TRBJ2-1; TRBD2 agrees at 10 bases. This CDR3 comprises 17 residues. J was trimmed by 6 bases and V by 5 bases; bases with no gene match: 13. The CDR3 loop is CASSTFPAGGRSNEQFF. As DNA, the CDR3 is TGTGCCAGCAGTACCTTCCCAGCGGGGGGGCGATCCAATGAGCAGTTCTTC.

This clonotype occurred many times. CDR3 in amino acids: CASSTDRRNNSPLHF. In DNA form, the CDR3 reads TGCGCCAGCAGCACGGACAGGCGGAATAATTCACCCCTCCACTTT. The gene calls are TRBV5-1 and TRBJ1-6; 7 bases line up with TRBD1. Losses at the gene ends were 4 bases for V and 5 bases for J; bases not matched to a gene: 6. Per germline, CDR1 SGHRS and CDR2 YFSETQ. The CDR3 contains 15 residues.

This clonotype was observed a few times. The chain recombines TRBV19 with TRBJ2-4; 7 bases are shared with TRBD2. The CDR3 is made up of 16 amino acids. Germline-derived CDR1 and CDR2 are LNHDA and SQIVND (reference sequence). With 5 bases clipped from V and 0 bases from J, the junction kept 7 bases outside the gene matches. The CDR3 sequence is CASSQGGRSAKNIQYF. The CDR3, as DNA: TGTGCCAGTAGTCAGGGCGGGAGATCAGCCAAAAACATTCAGTACTTC.